The entry that follows covers one TCR beta chain sequence. The target antigen is unknown. The sample belongs to a study of identical twins. Study-wide findings and caveats: The models systematically underestimated how much out-of-frame TCR alpha was shared in monozygotic twins.

Every sampled donor was Caucasian and healthy. V was pared by 3 bases and J by 3 bases, with 12 bases between. From germline, CDR1 is SGDLS and CDR2 YYNGEE. The CDR3 covers 14 residues. One entry per CDR3 protein, called by TCRdb with MiXCR from the 5' RACE reads. Of approximately 550,000 distinct CDR3 sequences listed, about 22% are singletons. These records were also assigned to another study, of yellow fever vaccine responses in identical twins.

The rearrangement uses TRBV9 and TRBJ1-1; D is unclear. The source is a woman under 30 in good health. Specimen: CD4+ T cells sorted from blood. The CDR3 DNA reads as TGTGCCAGCAGCGGGAGCCGTCAAGACACTGAAGCTTTCTTT. Its translation is CASSGSRQDTEAFF.